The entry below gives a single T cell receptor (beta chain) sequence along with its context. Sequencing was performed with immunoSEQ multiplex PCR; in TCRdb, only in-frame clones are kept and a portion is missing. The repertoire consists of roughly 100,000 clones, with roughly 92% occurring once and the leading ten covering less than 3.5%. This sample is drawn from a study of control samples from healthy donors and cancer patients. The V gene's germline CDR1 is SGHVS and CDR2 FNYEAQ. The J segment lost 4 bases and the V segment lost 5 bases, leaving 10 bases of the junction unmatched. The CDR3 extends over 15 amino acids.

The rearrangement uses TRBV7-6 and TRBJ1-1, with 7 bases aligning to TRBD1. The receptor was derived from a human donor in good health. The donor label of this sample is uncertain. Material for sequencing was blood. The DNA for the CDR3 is TGTGCCAGCAGCGCAGGGGGAGAGTTGGGCACTGAAGCTTTCTTT. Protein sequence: CASSAGGELGTEAFF.